The TCR beta chain described here comes from a study of tumor-infiltrating lymphocytes in glioblastoma multiforme. Study-wide results and limits: Just one glioblastoma patient contributed to the TCR-mutation comparison. The T cells in this sample were not sorted into functional subsets.

On this clonotype: No antigen is known for it.

Multiple V-beta primers and a C-beta primer amplified TCRB from RNA. TCRB-specific cDNA synthesis used around 0.5 ug of total RNA. Each CDR3 protein is one row after TCRdb ran MiXCR on the multiplex PCR reads. The data show nearly 15,000 distinct CDR3 sequences, with 73% seen just once and 37% held by the top ten. The germline V gene has CDR1 SGHAT and CDR2 FQNNGV. Germline trimming cut 1 base from V and 7 bases from J; bases unmatched to any gene: 15. The CDR3 sequence is 18 residues long. The chain links TRBV11-2 to TRBJ2-1, with 8 positions matching TRBD2. Sequenced input: brain tumor tissue. This receptor was obtained from a male donor with glioblastoma. In nucleotides, the CDR3 is TGTGCCAGCAGCTTAGTTGCCGGGACTAACGGGAGGGGGAATGAGCAGTTCTTC. This translates into CASSLVAGTNGRGNEQFF.